This TCR beta chain was sequenced in a study of Graves' ophthalmopathy and Graves' hyperthyroidism. On the study more broadly: Cases classed as stable hyperthyroidism had no ophthalmopathy within 18 months of follow-up. Findings of the study overall: Most thyroid clonotypes expanded beyond 0.001 frequency were also found in blood. A model of 13 signatures distinguished ophthalmopathy from stable hyperthyroidism at around 91% sensitivity and roughly 81% specificity.

At least ten counts were recorded for this clonotype. Antigen unknown. Certain patients, namely those with other autoimmune diseases, uncontrolled infections, pregnancy or lactation, were excluded. Trimming shortened V by 5 bases and J by 3 bases, and 11 bases separated the two germline ends. Germline loops: CDR1 LNHDA, CDR2 SQIVND (reference sequence). The CDR3 has 13 amino acids. Amplification from RNA transcripts yielded the TCR beta CDR3 regions. HTBI primers primed a first-round RT-PCR, and a second-round multiplex PCR followed. Via MiXCR, TCRdb re-called the multiplex PCR reads, giving one row per CDR3 protein. This table has 1 million to 1.3 million distinct CDR3 sequences, around a third appearing once.

Sequenced sample: peripheral blood or thyroid tissue (not recorded which). This chain connects TRBV19 to TRBJ2-7; D is ambiguous. The origin of this receptor is an adult man with Graves' hyperthyroidism. Written as DNA, the CDR3 is TGTGCCAGTAGTCTCCGGCCTTACTACGAGCAGTACTTC. Encoded protein: CASSLRPYYEQYF.